The TCR beta chain described here comes from a study of shared clonotypes between healthy human individuals. Background on the study: For every donor, three CD4 naive, three CD4 memory, two CD8 naive and one CD8 memory plates were used. Study outcomes and limitations: About 5% of naive CD4 clonotypes were shared across a few donors.

Data came from immunoSEQ multiplex PCR; TCRdb stores just in-frame clones and leaves some out. Of 2 million to 3 million clones listed, approximately 92% are singletons. On this clone: Antigen unknown.

The CDR3 has 16 residues. Losses at the gene ends were 6 bases for V and 3 bases for J; bases not matched to a gene: 7. Germline V gene lookup returns CDR1 MNHEY and CDR2 SMNVEV (reference sequence). The clonotype was recovered from a man aged 18-30 years in good health. The rearrangement links TRBV27 to TRBJ2-7, with 14 bases matching TRBD2. The sample consisted of naive CD4+ T cells sorted from blood. Subset: CD45RA+ positively selected. CDR3 DNA: TGTGCCAGCAGCCACCTGGGACTAGCGGGAGACTACGAGCAGTACTTC. It is translated as CASSHLGLAGDYEQYF.